This T cell receptor beta chain was found in a study of blood T cells in healthy people across ages. In regard to this clonotype: Its matching antigen is unknown.

After removal of 7 bases from V and 5 bases from J, the junction contained 14 bases not matched to a gene. The CDR3 is made up of 17 amino acids. The germline V gene encodes CDR1 MNHNS and CDR2 SASEGT. The study's findings and limits: The authors considered diversity estimates from one million T cells to be underestimates. Whereas aged donors had fewer naive CD4+ cells, long-lived donors had more of them and higher diversity.

The authors ran a second PCR of about 6 to 11 cycles using a sample-barcoded 5' primer and a J-beta primer mix. A 12-random-nucleotide template-switch adaptor tagged each cDNA molecule. The yield of each sample was at least 3 million CDR3-containing paired-end reads. MiXCR, run by TCRdb on the 5' RACE reads, gives a single entry per CDR3 protein. This sample yields around 1.5 million distinct CDR3 sequences, of which about 43% are seen a single time; roughly 8.2% belongs to the top ten. The rearrangement joins TRBV6-1 to TRBJ2-1; 10 bases match TRBD2. The sequenced material came from blood. This clonotype originated in a woman between 18 and 29 years old in good health. In DNA, the CDR3 is TGTGCCAGCACCCTTTCCTCCGGACTAGCGGAAAACAATGAGCAGTTCTTC. This encodes CASTLSSGLAENNEQFF.